The following is a T cell receptor (beta chain) sequence with its context. This clonotype has more than one count but fewer than ten. The specificity of this receptor is unknown. It has no much larger one-base neighbor in the sample; base qualities were not kept. The instrument was an Illumina HiSeq 1500. In-frame beta chains were kept once TCRdb had trimmed the public reads at Q25 with fastp and called clones with MiXCR. Each record represents a unique CDR3 protein, reported with the most common genes and DNA among its rows. The sample data list 680,000 or so distinct CDR3 sequences, and 35% to 45% of these were observed just once. The top ten clones comprise around 3% of the sample. The record originates from a study of T cell repertoires in cytomegalovirus infection (dated 2019 in TCRdb). Background on the whole study: Because public TCR beta signatures pointed to carriage of CMV infection together with the matching HLA type, the HLA type of each donor mattered for the analysis.

Findings and caveats that apply to the study as a whole: The ex vivo response was dominated by HLA-C-restricted CMV-specific TCR beta clonotypes, which also provided the single most frequent clonotype in two of eight donors. In both this cohort and an independent roughly 350-donor cohort, the cumulative frequency of public TCR beta family members distinguished carriers of CMV infection plus the relevant HLA type.

V sheds 1 base and J sheds 8 bases, leaving 24 bases between their ends. The germline V gene provides CDR1 SNHLY and CDR2 FYNNEI. The CDR3 runs 18 amino acids, cysteine and phenylalanine included. Only CDR3 DNA remains: 54 bases, in frame from the first base. The sequence came from a human donor in good health (CMV status not recorded). Some clones in this sample may be carry-over from other donors' samples. Recombination linked TRBV2 to TRBJ1-5; tentative D gene TRBD1, with 6 bases matching. Sequencing was done on a sample of PBMCs. The nucleotide sequence is given as TGTGCCAGCAGTGAAGTGGGCCTTCAGGGGTTAACGGATAAGCCCCAGCATTTT. Its protein product is CASSEVGLQGLTDKPQHF.